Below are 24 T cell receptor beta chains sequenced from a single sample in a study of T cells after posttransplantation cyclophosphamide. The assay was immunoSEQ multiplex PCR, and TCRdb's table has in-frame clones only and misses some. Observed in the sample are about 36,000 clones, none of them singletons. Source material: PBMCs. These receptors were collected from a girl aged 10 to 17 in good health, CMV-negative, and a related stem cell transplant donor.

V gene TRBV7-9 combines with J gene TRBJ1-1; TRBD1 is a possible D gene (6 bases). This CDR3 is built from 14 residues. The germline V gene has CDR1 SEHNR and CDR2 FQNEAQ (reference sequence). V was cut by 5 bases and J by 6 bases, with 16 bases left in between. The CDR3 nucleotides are TGTGCCAGCAGCCGCGAGTCAGGGGACGCTGAAGCTTTCTTT. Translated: CASSRESGDAEAFF.

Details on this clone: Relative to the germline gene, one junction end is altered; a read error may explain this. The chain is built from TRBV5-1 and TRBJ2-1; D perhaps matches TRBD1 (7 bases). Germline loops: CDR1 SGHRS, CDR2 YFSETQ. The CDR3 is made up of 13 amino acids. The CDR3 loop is CVSSLEGAREQFF. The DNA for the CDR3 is TGCGTCAGCAGCTTGGAGGGGGCAAGAGAGCAGTTCTTC. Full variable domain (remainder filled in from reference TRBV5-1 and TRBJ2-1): KAGVTQTPRYLIKTRGQQVTLSCSPISGHRSVSWYQQTPGQGLQFLFEYFSETQRNKGNFPGRFSGRQFSNSRSEMNVSTLELGDSALYLCVSSLEGAREQFFGPGTRLTVL.

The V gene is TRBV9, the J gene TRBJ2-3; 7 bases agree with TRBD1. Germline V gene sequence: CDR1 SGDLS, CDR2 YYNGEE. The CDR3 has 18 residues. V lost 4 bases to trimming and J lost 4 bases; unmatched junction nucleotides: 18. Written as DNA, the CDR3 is TGTGCCAGCAGCCCAGAGTTGTCTGGGAGACAGGGACCAGATACGCAGTATTTT. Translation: CASSPELSGRQGPDTQYF.

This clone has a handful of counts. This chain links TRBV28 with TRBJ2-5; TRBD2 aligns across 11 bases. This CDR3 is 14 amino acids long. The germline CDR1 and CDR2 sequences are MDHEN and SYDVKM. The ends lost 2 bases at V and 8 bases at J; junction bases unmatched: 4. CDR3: CASSLHSGRETQYF. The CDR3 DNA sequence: TGTGCCAGCAGTTTACATAGCGGGAGGGAAACCCAGTACTTC.

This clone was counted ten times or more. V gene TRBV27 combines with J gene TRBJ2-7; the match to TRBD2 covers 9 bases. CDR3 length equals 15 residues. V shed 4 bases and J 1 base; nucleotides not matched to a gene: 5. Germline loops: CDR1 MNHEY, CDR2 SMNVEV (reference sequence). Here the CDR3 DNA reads TGTGCCAGCAGTTGGAGTAGCGGGAGTTCCTACGAGCAGTACTTC. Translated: CASSWSSGSSYEQYF.

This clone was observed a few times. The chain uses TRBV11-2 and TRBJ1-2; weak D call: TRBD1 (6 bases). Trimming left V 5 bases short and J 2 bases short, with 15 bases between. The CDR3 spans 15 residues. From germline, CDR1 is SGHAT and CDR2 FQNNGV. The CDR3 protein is CASSPPNTGNYGYTF. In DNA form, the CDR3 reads TGTGCCAGCAGCCCGCCTAACACAGGGAACTATGGCTACACCTTC.

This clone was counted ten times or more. The CDR3 here is CASSLLLGGANEKLFF. The CDR3 region has the DNA TGTGCCAGCAGCTTACTTCTGGGAGGGGCGAATGAAAAACTGTTTTTT. The chain employs TRBV7-9 and TRBJ1-4; possible D gene TRBD1, 5 bases. V was shortened by 2 bases and J by 5 bases, with 15 bases between the two germline ends. The germline V gene has CDR1 SEHNR and CDR2 FQNEAQ (reference sequence). The CDR3 totals 16 residues.

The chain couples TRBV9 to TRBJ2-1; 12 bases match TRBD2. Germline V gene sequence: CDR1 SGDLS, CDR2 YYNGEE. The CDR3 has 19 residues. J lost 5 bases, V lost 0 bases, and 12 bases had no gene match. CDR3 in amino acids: CASSVEPGLAGPPDNEQFF. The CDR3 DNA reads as TGTGCCAGCAGCGTAGAACCGGGACTAGCGGGCCCCCCAGACAATGAGCAGTTCTTC.

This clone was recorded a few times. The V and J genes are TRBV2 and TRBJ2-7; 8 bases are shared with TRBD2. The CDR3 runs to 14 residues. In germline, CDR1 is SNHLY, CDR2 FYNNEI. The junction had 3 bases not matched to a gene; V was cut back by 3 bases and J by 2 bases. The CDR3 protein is CASSDRAGAYEQYF. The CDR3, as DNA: TGTGCCAGCAGTGATCGAGCGGGGGCCTACGAGCAGTACTTC.

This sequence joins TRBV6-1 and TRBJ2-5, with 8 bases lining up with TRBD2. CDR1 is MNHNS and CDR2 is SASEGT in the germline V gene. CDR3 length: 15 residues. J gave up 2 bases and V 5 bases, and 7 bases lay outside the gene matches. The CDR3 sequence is CASSSGLAPQETQYF. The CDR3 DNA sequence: TGTGCCAGCAGTTCTGGACTAGCCCCGCAAGAGACCCAGTACTTC.

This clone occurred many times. Here the CDR3 reads CASSLVGRRNTEAFF. The CDR3 DNA reads as TGTGCCAGCAGCTTAGTTGGTCGGAGGAACACTGAAGCTTTCTTT. V usage is TRBV7-9 and J usage is TRBJ1-1; the D is unclear. V was shortened by 1 base and J by 1 base, with 10 bases between the two germline ends. The CDR3 has 15 residues. Germline V gene lookup returns CDR1 SEHNR and CDR2 FQNEAQ (reference sequence). Supplemented by reference TRBV7-9 and TRBJ1-1, the full variable domain reads DTGVSQNPRHKITKRGQNVTFRCDPISEHNRLYWYRQTLGQGPEFLTYFQNEAQLEKSRLLSDRFSAERPKGSFSTLEIQRTEQGDSAMYLCASSLVGRRNTEAFFGQGTRLTVV.

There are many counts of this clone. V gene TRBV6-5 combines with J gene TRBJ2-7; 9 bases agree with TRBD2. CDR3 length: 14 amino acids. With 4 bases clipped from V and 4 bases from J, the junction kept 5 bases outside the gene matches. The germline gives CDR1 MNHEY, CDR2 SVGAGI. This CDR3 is CASSLLAGEYEQYF. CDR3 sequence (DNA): TGTGCCAGCAGTTTATTAGCGGGAGAGTACGAGCAGTACTTC.

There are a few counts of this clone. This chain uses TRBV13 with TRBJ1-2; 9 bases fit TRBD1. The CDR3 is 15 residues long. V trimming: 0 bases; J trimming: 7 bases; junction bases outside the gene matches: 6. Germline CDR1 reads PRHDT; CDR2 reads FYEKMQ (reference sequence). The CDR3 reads CASSLGGDRDAGYTF. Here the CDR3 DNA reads TGTGCCAGCAGCTTAGGTGGGGACAGGGATGCTGGCTACACCTTC.

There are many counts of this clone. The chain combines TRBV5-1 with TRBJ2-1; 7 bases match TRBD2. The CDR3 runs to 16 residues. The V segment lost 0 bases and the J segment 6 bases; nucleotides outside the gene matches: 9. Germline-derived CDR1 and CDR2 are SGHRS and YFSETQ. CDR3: CASSLGTSWLSNEQFF. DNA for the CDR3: TGCGCCAGCAGCTTGGGGACTAGTTGGTTGTCCAATGAGCAGTTCTTC. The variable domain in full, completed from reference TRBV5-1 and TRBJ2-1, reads KAGVTQTPRYLIKTRGQQVTLSCSPISGHRSVSWYQQTPGQGLQFLFEYFSETQRNKGNFPGRFSGRQFSNSRSEMNVSTLELGDSALYLCASSLGTSWLSNEQFFGPGTRLTVL.

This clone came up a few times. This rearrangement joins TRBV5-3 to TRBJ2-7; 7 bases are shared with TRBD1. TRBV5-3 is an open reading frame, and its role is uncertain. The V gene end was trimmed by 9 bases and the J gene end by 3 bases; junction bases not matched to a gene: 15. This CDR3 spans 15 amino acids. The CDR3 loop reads CANQGNRDRYYEQYF. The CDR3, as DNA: TGTGCCAACCAAGGTAACCGGGACAGATACTACGAGCAGTACTTC.

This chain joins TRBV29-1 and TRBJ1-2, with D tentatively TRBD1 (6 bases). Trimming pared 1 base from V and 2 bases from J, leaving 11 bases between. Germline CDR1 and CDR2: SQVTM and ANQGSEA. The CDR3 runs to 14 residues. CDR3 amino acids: CSVEVPDSNYGYTF. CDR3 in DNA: TGCAGCGTTGAAGTTCCGGACAGCAACTATGGCTACACCTTC.

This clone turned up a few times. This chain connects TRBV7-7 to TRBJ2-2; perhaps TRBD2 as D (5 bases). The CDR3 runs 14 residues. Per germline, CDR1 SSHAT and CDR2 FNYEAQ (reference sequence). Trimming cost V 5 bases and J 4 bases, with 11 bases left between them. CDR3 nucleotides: TGTGCCAGCAGCCCCAGACGGGGCACCGGGGAGCTGTTTTTT. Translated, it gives CASSPRRGTGELFF. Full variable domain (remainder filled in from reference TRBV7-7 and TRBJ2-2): GAGVSQSPRYKVTKRGQDVTLRCDPISSHATLYWYQQALGQGPEFLTYFNYEAQPDKSGLPSDRFSAERPEGSISTLTIQRTEQRDSAMYRCASSPRRGTGELFFGEGSRLTVL.

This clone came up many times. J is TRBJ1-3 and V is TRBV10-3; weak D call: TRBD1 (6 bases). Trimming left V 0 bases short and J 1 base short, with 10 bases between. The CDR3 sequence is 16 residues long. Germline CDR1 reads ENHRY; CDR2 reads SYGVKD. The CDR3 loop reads CAISESAQGSGNTIYF. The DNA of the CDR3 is TGTGCCATCAGTGAGTCCGCACAGGGATCTGGAAACACCATATATTTT.

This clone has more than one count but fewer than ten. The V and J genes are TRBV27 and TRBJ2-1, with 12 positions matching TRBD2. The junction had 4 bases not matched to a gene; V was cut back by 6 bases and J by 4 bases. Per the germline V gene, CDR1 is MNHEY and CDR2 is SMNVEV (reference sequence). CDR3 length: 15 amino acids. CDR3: CASSLGTSGYNEQFF. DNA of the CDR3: TGTGCCAGCAGCCTGGGGACTAGCGGGTACAATGAGCAGTTCTTC.

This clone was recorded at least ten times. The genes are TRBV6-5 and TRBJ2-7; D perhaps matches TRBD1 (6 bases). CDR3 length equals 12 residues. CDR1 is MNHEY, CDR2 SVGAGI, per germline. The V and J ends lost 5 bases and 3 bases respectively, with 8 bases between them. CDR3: CASSADSYEQYF. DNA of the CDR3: TGTGCCAGCAGTGCGGACAGCTACGAGCAGTACTTC.

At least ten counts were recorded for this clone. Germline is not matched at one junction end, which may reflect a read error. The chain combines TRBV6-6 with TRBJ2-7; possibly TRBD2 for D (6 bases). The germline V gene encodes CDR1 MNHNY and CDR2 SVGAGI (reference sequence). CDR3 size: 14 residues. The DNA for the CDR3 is TGTACCAGCAGTTACACCGGGGGAAGGAACGAGCAGTACTTC. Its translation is CTSSYTGGRNEQYF.

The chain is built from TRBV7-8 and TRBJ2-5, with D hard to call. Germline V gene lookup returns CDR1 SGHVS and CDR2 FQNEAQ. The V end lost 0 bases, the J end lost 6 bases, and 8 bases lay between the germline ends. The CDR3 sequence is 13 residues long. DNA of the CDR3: TGTGCCAGCAGCTTAGCCAGCGCGAAGACCCAGTACTTC. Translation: CASSLASAKTQYF.

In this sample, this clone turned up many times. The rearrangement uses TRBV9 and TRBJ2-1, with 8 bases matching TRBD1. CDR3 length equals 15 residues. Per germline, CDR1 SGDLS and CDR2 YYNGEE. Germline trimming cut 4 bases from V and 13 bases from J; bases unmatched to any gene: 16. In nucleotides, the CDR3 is TGTGCCAGCAGCCCCTCCCGTCTACAGGGGGTAGATCAGTTCTTC. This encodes CASSPSRLQGVDQFF.

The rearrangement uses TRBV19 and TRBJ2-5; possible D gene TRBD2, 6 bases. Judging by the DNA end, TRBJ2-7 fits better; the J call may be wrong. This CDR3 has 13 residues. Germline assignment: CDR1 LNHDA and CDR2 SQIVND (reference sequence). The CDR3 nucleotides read TGTGCCAGTAGTATAGGACTAGTAGGCGAGCAGTACTTC. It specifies CASSIGLVGEQYF.